The clone carrying this T cell receptor beta chain was picked up many times. The antigen is undetermined. The sample belongs to a study of T cells in Graves' hyperthyroidism and ophthalmopathy. In the study overall: At initial diagnosis, before any treatment had begun, peripheral blood was obtained. Overall study results and limits: Model predictions of ophthalmopathy came a median approximately 6.8 months before onset.

Trimming stripped 3 bases from V and 1 base from J, with 6 bases between. Per germline, CDR1 SGHAT and CDR2 FQNNGV. The CDR3 runs 14 residues. Amplification targeted TCR beta CDR3 regions from RNA transcripts. The TCR CDR3 first-round RT-PCR relied on the HTBI primer set. One entry per CDR3 protein, called by TCRdb with MiXCR from the multiplex PCR reads. The sample lists a few hundred thousand distinct CDR3 sequences, 13% to 15% occurring once. The definition of stable Graves' hyperthyroidism was no ophthalmopathy progression within 18 months. Lactation, pregnancy, other autoimmune disease or uncontrolled infection excluded patients.

The J gene is TRBJ2-2, the V gene TRBV11-2; the D is unclear. Specimen: blood. This TCR was sampled from a woman aged 40 to 50 with Graves' hyperthyroidism. The CDR3, as DNA: TGTGCCAGCAGCTTTGCGAGGAACACCGGGGAGCTGTTTTTT. Protein: CASSFARNTGELFF.